This T cell receptor beta chain emerged from a study of T cells in Graves' hyperthyroidism and ophthalmopathy. In its sample, this clonotype was seen many times. CDR1 KGHSH and CDR2 LQKENI come from the germline V gene. V was cut by 4 bases and J by 5 bases, with 9 bases left in between. CDR3 size: 13 residues. Researchers amplified the TCR beta CDR3 regions from RNA transcripts. Carried out on the TCR CDR3, a first-round RT-PCR used the HTBI primer set. TCRdb reprocessed the multiplex PCR reads with MiXCR, giving one entry per CDR3 protein. The sample lists hundreds of thousands of distinct CDR3 sequences; 12% to 15% were seen once.

This sequence was found in a woman under 30 with Graves' hyperthyroidism. This rearrangement joins TRBV18 to TRBJ2-1, with a weak D call TRBD1 (6 bases). The sequenced material came from blood. CDR3 loop: CASSLGQNNEQFF. As DNA, the CDR3 is TGTGCCAGCTCACTCGGACAGAACAATGAGCAGTTCTTC.